This note documents a single T cell receptor (beta chain) sequence. The record originates from a study of early T cells in non-severe SARS-CoV-2 infection. TCRdb called the 5' RACE reads again in MiXCR, with one record for every CDR3 protein. The profile covers about 110,000 distinct CDR3 sequences, with about 12% appearing a single time and roughly 2.9% taken by the ten largest. The receptor comes from an adult who was a healthcare worker with PCR-confirmed SARS-CoV-2 infection or an uninfected control (not recorded which). Sequencing was performed on whole blood.

The CDR3 DNA is TGTGCCAGCAGCTTTGCAAGGAGCCCCCAAGAGACCCAGTACTTC. Its protein is CASSFARSPQETQYF. The chain has TRBV7-9 and TRBJ2-5, with D uncertain. Trimming pared 3 bases from V and 1 base from J, leaving 12 bases between. The germline V gene has CDR1 SEHNR and CDR2 FQNEAQ (reference sequence). The length of the CDR3 is 15 residues.